The 20 T cell receptor beta chains in this list originate from one sample, sequenced in a study of CD8+ T cells in alopecia areata. Documented treatment: oral pan-JAK inhibitor, 5-10 mg twice daily. cDNA serving as the sequencing template came from extracted, reverse transcribed RNA. Only in-frame clones appear in the TCRdb table, and some are missing; sequencing was by immunoSEQ multiplex PCR. The table shows fewer than 200,000 clones, with 58% occurring only once. The sequences come from CD8+ T cells sorted from blood, collected at week 24, from a patient treated with tofacitinib. The receptors were sampled from a human donor with alopecia areata.

This clone occurred a few times. The CDR3 region has the DNA TGCGCCAGCTTGGGGGGTAACCAAGAGACCCAGTACTTC. The encoded protein is CASLGGNQETQYF. The V call is TRBV10-2, the J call TRBJ2-5, with D possibly being TRBD2 (6 bases). Per germline, CDR1 WSHSY and CDR2 SAAADI. The CDR3 has 13 amino acids. Trimming cost V 8 bases and J 0 bases, with 10 bases left between them.

The sample holds one count of this clone. This chain joins TRBV29-1 and TRBJ1-1; no reliable D call. There are 12 residues in the CDR3. Trimming removed 6 bases from V and 3 bases from J, with 11 bases in between. Germline-derived CDR1 and CDR2 are SQVTM and ANQGSEA. The CDR3 here is CSVSSGYTEAFF. The CDR3 DNA reads as TGCAGCGTGTCGTCGGGCTACACTGAAGCTTTCTTT.

This clone has a handful of counts. The chain is built from TRBV2 and TRBJ1-5; D might be TRBD1 (6 bases). The germline CDR1 and CDR2 sequences are SNHLY and FYNNEI. Trimming shortened V by 7 bases and J by 6 bases, and 22 bases separated the two germline ends. The length of the CDR3 is 16 residues. CDR3 DNA sequence: TGTGCCAGCACTGAGAGCTCAGTGGGCAGGGGTCAGCCCCAGCATTTT. It is translated as CASTESSVGRGQPQHF.

A single count supports this clone. This sequence joins TRBV5-1 and TRBJ2-5, with unresolved D. Per germline, CDR1 SGHRS and CDR2 YFSETQ. The CDR3 sequence is 14 residues long. The V end was cut by 0 bases, the J end by 1 base, with 7 bases between. This CDR3 is CASSLVAPQETQYF. CDR3 coding DNA: TGCGCCAGCAGCTTGGTGGCACCCCAAGAGACCCAGTACTTC.

The V call is TRBV15, the J call TRBJ1-5; 10 nucleotides match TRBD1. The CDR3 length is 16 residues. Germline values: CDR1 LNHNV, CDR2 YYDKDF (reference sequence). Unmatched junction bases numbered 7, after V lost 7 bases and J lost 1 base. The CDR3 spells CATKGDRGYSNQPQHF. Here the CDR3 DNA reads TGTGCCACCAAAGGGGACAGGGGCTACAGCAATCAGCCCCAGCATTTT.

The chain uses TRBV5-6 and TRBJ2-1, with 8 bases that match TRBD2. The V gene end was trimmed by 0 bases and the J gene end by 2 bases; junction bases not matched to a gene: 1. This CDR3 contains 15 residues. Germline CDR1 is SGHDT and CDR2 is YYEEEE. The CDR3 DNA is TGTGCCAGCAGCTTGGGCGGGGGGCCCTACAATGAGCAGTTCTTC. It codes for CASSLGGGPYNEQFF.

This chain uses TRBV6-5 with TRBJ1-5; the D gene is possibly TRBD1 (6 bases). Germline lookup yields CDR1 MNHEY and CDR2 SVGAGI. V was pared by 2 bases and J by 2 bases, with 10 bases between. This CDR3 is built from 15 residues. CDR3 in amino acids: CASSYSRGGNQPQHF. CDR3 DNA: TGTGCCAGCAGTTACAGCAGGGGCGGCAATCAGCCCCAGCATTTT.

This chain joins TRBV6-5 and TRBJ2-5, with D perhaps matching TRBD1 (5 bases). The CDR3 contains 13 residues. Between the trimmed V and J ends, which lost 5 bases and 3 bases, there was a span of 10 bases. Per the germline V gene, CDR1 is MNHEY and CDR2 is SVGAGI. CDR3 sequence (DNA): TGTGCCAGCAGTACCCAGGGAAAAGAGACCCAGTACTTC. Translated: CASSTQGKETQYF.

V and J are TRBV5-6 and TRBJ1-5; D may be TRBD1 (6 bases). Trimming stripped 4 bases from V and 3 bases from J, with 11 bases between. The CDR3 has 14 amino acids. The germline V gene encodes CDR1 SGHDT and CDR2 YYEEEE. The CDR3 DNA follows: TGTGCCAGCAGCAATACAGGGTTCAATCAGCCCCAGCATTTT. It translates to CASSNTGFNQPQHF.

This clone was seen a few times. CDR3 bases: TGTGCCAGCCGGACTAGAGAGTACCAAGAGACCCAGTACTTC. This encodes CASRTREYQETQYF. V gene TRBV11-2 combines with J gene TRBJ2-5, with 7 positions matching TRBD2. Germline V lookup: CDR1 SGHAT, CDR2 FQNNGV. This CDR3 region has 14 residues. The V segment lost 8 bases and the J segment 0 bases; nucleotides outside the gene matches: 6.

This clone was picked up one time. The chain joins TRBV5-6 to TRBJ1-2; D not certain. The germline V gene encodes CDR1 SGHDT and CDR2 YYEEEE. The CDR3 has 17 residues. The ends were cut back, 4 bases at V and 0 bases at J, with 19 bases in the middle. The CDR3 DNA is TGTGCCAGCAGCCAACAGCGATCACGAAACGCTAACTATGGCTACACCTTC. Protein: CASSQQRSRNANYGYTF.

The V gene is TRBV7-2, the J gene TRBJ1-2; D ambiguous. V lost 7 bases and J lost 0, with 18 bases in between. CDR3 length equals 16 residues. Germline V gene lookup returns CDR1 SGHTA and CDR2 FQGNSA. The CDR3 sequence is CASNSNRETPNYGYTF. DNA of the CDR3: TGTGCCAGCAATTCCAACCGGGAAACCCCTAACTATGGCTACACCTTC.

The genes are TRBV5-1 and TRBJ2-7, with 8 bases fitting TRBD1. This CDR3 region has 15 residues. V gave up 2 bases and J gave up 5 bases; unmatched junction bases: 9. The germline gives CDR1 SGHRS, CDR2 YFSETQ. Here the CDR3 reads CASSFQGQVTNEQYF. In nucleotides, the CDR3 is TGCGCCAGCAGCTTCCAGGGACAGGTCACCAACGAGCAGTACTTC.

This clone showed up just a few times. The V gene is TRBV9, the J gene TRBJ2-3; D may be TRBD2 (5 bases). The V gene's germline CDR1 is SGDLS and CDR2 YYNGEE. The length of the CDR3 is 16 residues. Trimming took off 0 bases at V and 2 bases at J, with 13 bases between the two ends. In DNA form, the CDR3 reads TGTGCCAGCAGCGTAGCCTCGGGGAGTATCACAGATACGCAGTATTTT. This encodes CASSVASGSITDTQYF.

This sequence joins TRBV7-9 and TRBJ2-1, with D possibly being TRBD1 (6 bases). Trimming took off 5 bases at V and 7 bases at J, with 15 bases between the two ends. Germline values: CDR1 SEHNR, CDR2 FQNEAQ (reference sequence). This CDR3 contains 14 residues. The CDR3 coding sequence is TGTGCCAGCAGCCCCGCAGGGGTCAAGAATGAGCAGTTCTTC. This translates into CASSPAGVKNEQFF.

The J gene is TRBJ2-7, the V gene TRBV30; TRBD2 is a possible D gene (6 bases). Germline V gives CDR1 GTSNPN, CDR2 SVGIG (reference sequence). Trimming shortened V by 2 bases and J by 6 bases, and 14 bases separated the two germline ends. This CDR3 is built from 13 residues. CDR3 sequence: CAWSLTTRGEQYF. The DNA for the CDR3 is TGTGCCTGGAGTTTAACGACTAGGGGCGAGCAGTACTTC.

This chain joins TRBV6-5 and TRBJ2-7, with a weak D call TRBD1 (6 bases). The CDR3 is 14 amino acids. Germline values: CDR1 MNHEY, CDR2 SVGAGI. The V gene lost 6 bases and the J gene lost 5 bases, with 17 bases spanning the gap. This CDR3 reads CASSLGTSADEQYF. The CDR3, as DNA: TGTGCCAGCAGCCTCGGGACATCCGCCGACGAGCAGTACTTC.

CDR3 sequence (DNA): TGCGCCAGCAGCCCCAGGGGCTTGACTGAAGCTTTCTTT. Translated, it gives CASSPRGLTEAFF. The chain has TRBV4-1 and TRBJ1-1; D is perhaps TRBD1 (6 bases). There are 13 residues in the CDR3. The germline V gene encodes CDR1 MGHRA and CDR2 YSYEKL. Trimming removed 4 bases at V and 5 bases at J, with 11 bases between.

The chain links TRBV11-2 to TRBJ1-2, with a tentative D call TRBD1 (6 bases). Germline V gives CDR1 SGHAT, CDR2 FQNNGV. This CDR3 comprises 12 residues. Trimming took off 0 bases at V and 7 bases at J, with 6 bases between the two ends. This CDR3 reads CASSLDRGGYTF. Written as DNA, the CDR3 is TGTGCCAGCAGCTTAGACAGGGGTGGCTACACCTTC.

V usage is TRBV15 and J usage is TRBJ2-1; TRBD2 matches 9 bases. The CDR3 loop spans 15 amino acids. Trimming removed 3 bases from V and 5 bases from J; junction bases left unmatched: 5. Germline-derived CDR1 and CDR2 are LNHNV and YYDKDF (reference sequence). The CDR3 DNA follows: TGTGCCACCAGCAGGGTAGCGGGGGCCAACAATGAGCAGTTCTTC. It yields the protein CATSRVAGANNEQFF.